This T cell receptor beta chain was documented in a study of T-cell memory formation after mild COVID-19. Barcoded TCR alpha and TCR beta cDNA libraries with UMIs came from 5'RACE using constant-segment primers. TCRdb re-analysed the 5' RACE reads in MiXCR, keeping a single row per CDR3 protein. Among around 300,000 distinct CDR3 sequences listed, roughly an eighth were seen once. V lost 3 bases to trimming and J lost 2 bases, with 13 bases between them. This CDR3 contains 15 residues. Sequencing input: PBMCs or a T cell subset sorted from them (not recorded which). V usage is TRBV12-3 or TRBV12-4 and J usage is TRBJ2-5; a weak D match, TRBD2 (5 bases). The receptor was isolated from a man in his late teens or twenties who had mild COVID-19 (a few samples of this study predate the infection). Cell type and time point are not known. CDR3 region: CASSLVSRGQETQYF. The CDR3 DNA reads TGTGCCAGCAGTTTGGTCAGCCGGGGTCAAGAGACCCAGTACTTC.